This T cell receptor beta chain was sequenced in a study of T cell repertoires in cytomegalovirus infection. Study-level points and caveats: The ex vivo response showed dominance by HLA-C-restricted CMV-specific TCR beta clonotypes.

This clonotype was recorded many times. Antigen unknown. TCRdb itself ran the reads through MiXCR, one entry per CDR3 protein. This sample has under 200,000 distinct CDR3 sequences; more than 9% occur once, and the top ten carry roughly 5%. The V gene end was trimmed by 5 bases and the J gene end by 6 bases; junction bases not matched to a gene: 14. The CDR3 totals 16 residues. Germline V gene sequence: CDR1 MDHEN, CDR2 SYDVKM. The sequence was collected from a human donor in good health (CMV status not recorded). Some clones in this sample may be carry-over from other donors' samples. The chain carries TRBV28 and TRBJ2-7; 9 positions match TRBD1. The sequenced sample was PBMCs. Here the CDR3 reads CASSPLGQGKLGEQYF. The CDR3 DNA reads TGTGCCAGCAGTCCGCTGGGACAGGGAAAGCTTGGCGAGCAGTACTTC.